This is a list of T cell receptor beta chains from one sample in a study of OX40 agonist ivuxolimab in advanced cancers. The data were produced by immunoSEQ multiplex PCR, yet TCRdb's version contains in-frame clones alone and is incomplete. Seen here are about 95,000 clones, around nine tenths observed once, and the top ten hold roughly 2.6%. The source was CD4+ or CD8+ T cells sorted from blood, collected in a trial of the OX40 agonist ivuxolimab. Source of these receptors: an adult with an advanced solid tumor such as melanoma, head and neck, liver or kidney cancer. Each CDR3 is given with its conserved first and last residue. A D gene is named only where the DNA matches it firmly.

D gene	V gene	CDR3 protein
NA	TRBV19	CASRSGTASSYEQYF
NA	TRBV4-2	CASSQELPHGTDTYEQYF
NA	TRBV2	CASSQGVGYGYTF
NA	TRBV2	CASSASKTIDGYTF
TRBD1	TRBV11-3	CASSRDRAPEAFF
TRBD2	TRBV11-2	CASSRISAIAGETQYF
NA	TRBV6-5	CASSYSSGGNTGELFF
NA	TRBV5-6	CASSGGSVVPTGELFF
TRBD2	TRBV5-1	CASSSLAGSNTGELFF
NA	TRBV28	CASSLYRSQGGEQFF
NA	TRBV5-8	CASSLHPRYEQYF
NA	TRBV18	CASSPRLSEGQETQYF
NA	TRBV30	CAWSGRNYEQYF
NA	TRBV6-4	CARQGQTNEKLFF
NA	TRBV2	CASSASPYGTQYF
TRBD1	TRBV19	CASTDGQGKETQYF
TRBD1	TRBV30	CAWSKRGPEKLFF
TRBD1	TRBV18	CASSLRQGRGDQPQHF
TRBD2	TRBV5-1	CASSTPSGSTDTQYF
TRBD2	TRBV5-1	CASSPGLAVLNTGELFF
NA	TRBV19	CASITIPSFYEQYF
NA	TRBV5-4	CASSLRGERVPDTQYF
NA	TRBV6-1	CASSFAGAAEAFF
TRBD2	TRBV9	CASSVAGGPQYF
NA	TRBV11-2	CASSLTDSSGNTIYF
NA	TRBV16	CASTSGSTGSYNEQFF
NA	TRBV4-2	CASSQDKKPGELFF
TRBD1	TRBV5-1	CASRSGTGTYNEQFF
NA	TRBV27	CASRRSNQPQHF
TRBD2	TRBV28	CASSRTSGTDTQYF
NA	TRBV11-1	CASSLGNLQETQYF
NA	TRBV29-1	CSVGGPGWDTEAFF
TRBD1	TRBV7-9	CASSTLRTGSSYEQYF
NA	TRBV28	CASSRQSYYEQYF
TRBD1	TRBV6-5	CASSSIATGKYEQYF
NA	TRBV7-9	CASSRDGPRSPLHF
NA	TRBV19	CASSPNLYQETQYF
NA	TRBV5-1	CASSLGQETQYF
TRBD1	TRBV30	CAWEQGVNEQYF
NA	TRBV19	CASSIWGRGLSSGANVLTF
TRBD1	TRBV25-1	CASSDPGQGDSPLHF
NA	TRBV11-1	CASSRKPQGEGTEAFF
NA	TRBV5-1	CASSLWLGVAGELFF
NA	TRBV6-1	CASSELGLAKNIQYF
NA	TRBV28	CASSFGKGYSYEQYF
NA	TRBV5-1	CASSLNSGQPQHF
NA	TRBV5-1	CASSLGQNTGELFF
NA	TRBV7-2	CASGPLVGINQPQHF
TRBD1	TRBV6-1	CASSATGIDGYTF
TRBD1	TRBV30	CAWTGQLNSPLHF
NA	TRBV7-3	CASSPHHPTGNGAKNIQYF
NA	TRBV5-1	CASSLGASNHEQYF
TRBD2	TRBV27	CASSLAGGPWTQYF
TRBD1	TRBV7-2	CASSSGQVNYGYTF
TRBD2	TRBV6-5	CASRRAGAYNEQFF
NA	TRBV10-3	CAISDDQGWNEQFF
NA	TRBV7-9	CASSPGEANEKLFF